This T cell receptor beta chain originates from a study of T cell responses to AZD1222 COVID-19 vaccine. Study-level points and caveats: Spike-specific TCR repertoires showed rising breadth and depth after two AZD1222 doses. The CD4 TCRs associated with vaccination extended across spike and predominated at 160-218 and 743-854. Females outnumbered males among donors, who were mostly white British; clonal diversity was possibly underestimated.

The method was immunoSEQ multiplex PCR; TCRdb's version includes in-frame clones alone and lacks a portion of them. The sample records 100,000 to 150,000 clones, around 84% being singletons. The length of the CDR3 is 13 residues. In germline, CDR1 is SSHAT, CDR2 FNYEAQ (reference sequence). Regarding this clone: The antigen is undetermined. Germline and junction disagree at one end, which may indicate a read error.

The material sequenced was peripheral blood, taken on day 0 of AZD1222 vaccination. The chain carries TRBV7-7 and TRBJ2-3, with unresolved D. This TCR came from an adult in good health. In DNA form, the CDR3 reads TGTGCTAGCAGCGCCTGGTACGCAGATACGCAGTATTTT. Amino acid sequence: CASSAWYADTQYF.